The rows below give T cell receptor beta chains drawn from one sample of a study of blood T cell repertoires in COVID-19. Sequenced by immunoSEQ multiplex PCR; TCRdb stores in-frame clones only, minus some. The sample has more than 95,000 clones, around 88% seen once. Sequenced: peripheral blood. The receptors come from a human donor in a cohort sampled during active COVID-19. CDR3s include the opening cysteine and the closing phenylalanine or tryptophan. A D gene is named only where the DNA matches it firmly. Size tells how often a clone was seen (once, few, many) or the class of an expanded clone, and some rows leave it out.

d_call clone_size j_call v_call cdr3_aa cdr3_nt
TRBD1 . TRBJ2-7 TRBV6-2/TRBV6-3 CASSQETWTGNYEQYF TGTGCCAGCAGTCAGGAGACTTGGACAGGGAACTACGAGCAGTACTTC
. . TRBJ1-1 TRBV5-7 CASSLVVGRGVNTEAFF TGTGCCAGCAGCTTGGTCGTCGGGAGGGGAGTGAACACTGAAGCTTTCTTT
. . TRBJ1-2 TRBV2 CASSERLLGQWGLGYTF TGTGCCAGCAGTGAACGGCTTCTGGGGCAGTGGGGCCTTGGCTACACCTTC
. . TRBJ1-1 TRBV24-1 CATSDSGDPNTEAFF TGTGCCACCAGTGATTCAGGGGATCCAAACACTGAAGCTTTCTTT
TRBD2 few TRBJ2-2 TRBV5-1 CASSLGSQRGTGTGELFF TGCGCCAGCAGCTTGGGCTCCCAGCGGGGGACGGGCACCGGGGAGCTGTTTTTT
. . TRBJ2-3 TRBV4-3 CASSQVVRAGTDTQYF TGCGCCAGCAGCCAAGTCGTCAGGGCCGGCACAGATACGCAGTATTTT
. . TRBJ1-6 TRBV6-5 CASSLITGLGSPLHF TGTGCCAGCAGCCTAATAACAGGGCTGGGTTCACCCCTCCACTTT
TRBD1 once TRBJ1-1 TRBV3-1/TRBV3-2 CASTRQGGTEAFF TGTGCCAGCACCAGACAGGGAGGCACTGAAGCTTTCTTT
TRBD1 few TRBJ1-2 TRBV4-3 CASSRGRTGGAYGYTF TGCGCCAGCAGCCGGGGACGGACAGGGGGAGCCTATGGCTACACCTTC
TRBD2 . TRBJ2-6 TRBV27 CASSLRREGGANVLTF TGTGCCAGCAGTTTAAGGAGGGAGGGAGGGGCCAACGTCCTGACTTTC
. once TRBJ1-1 TRBV27 CASSRGGEGVAFF TGTGCCAGCAGCCGCGGGGGGGAGGGTGTGGCTTTCTTT
TRBD2 . TRBJ2-5 TRBV5-4 CASSFLAGGETQYF TGTGCCAGCAGCTTCTTAGCGGGAGGAGAGACCCAGTACTTC
TRBD2 . TRBJ2-1 TRBV9 CASSTGTSGYNEQFF TGTGCCAGCAGCACCGGGACTAGCGGGTACAATGAGCAGTTCTTC
TRBD2 . TRBJ2-2 TRBV9 CASSPTGLAAPIGELFF TGTGCCAGCAGCCCTACCGGACTAGCGGCACCTATCGGGGAGCTGTTTTTT
TRBD2 . TRBJ2-2 TRBV5-1 CASSPALLAGGSQLFF TGCGCCAGCAGCCCTGCGCTGCTAGCGGGGGGCTCCCAGCTGTTTTTT
. . TRBJ1-1 TRBV11-3 CASSLRSGRNTEAFF TGTGCCAGCAGCTTACGTTCAGGGCGGAACACTGAAGCTTTCTTT
TRBD2 once TRBJ2-5 TRBV4-1 CASSQGTSGRAGRGAQYF TGCGCCAGCAGCCAAGGGACTAGCGGGAGGGCCGGCCGGGGGGCCCAGTACTTC
TRBD1 once TRBJ2-7 TRBV7-2 CASSLTGYEQYF TGTGCCAGCAGCTTGACAGGGTACGAGCAGTACTTC
TRBD1 . TRBJ2-7 TRBV5-5 CASSLTDRAYYEQYF TGTGCCAGCAGCTTGACCGACAGGGCTTACTACGAGCAGTACTTC
. . TRBJ2-5 TRBV11-3 CASSFAGSWETQYF TGTGCCAGCAGCTTCGCGGGGTCATGGGAGACCCAGTACTTC
TRBD1 . TRBJ1-1 TRBV19 CASADRESTEAFF TGTGCCAGTGCAGACAGGGAGTCCACTGAAGCTTTCTTT
TRBD1 . TRBJ1-4 TRBV10-2 CASSESGQGGEKLFF TGCGCCAGCAGTGAGTCGGGACAGGGGGGCGAAAAACTGTTTTTT
TRBD2 . TRBJ2-7 TRBV7-2 CASSLERGVFSYEQYF TGTGCCAGCAGCTTAGAACGGGGGGTGTTCTCCTACGAGCAGTACTTC
TRBD1 . TRBJ1-5 TRBV19 CASSDRVGYSNQPQHF TGTGCCAGTAGTGACAGGGTCGGGTATAGCAATCAGCCCCAGCATTTT
. . TRBJ1-3 TRBV28 CASRDWGRGSSGNTIYF TGTGCCAGCAGGGACTGGGGCAGGGGTAGCTCTGGAAACACCATATATTTT
. . TRBJ2-1 TRBV4-3 CASSQERLRGSQFF TGCGCCAGCAGCCAAGAACGACTCAGGGGTTCGCAGTTCTTC
. few TRBJ1-1 TRBV10-2 CASSDRGYTEAFF TGCGCCAGCAGTGATAGGGGGTACACTGAAGCTTTCTTT
. . TRBJ1-6 TRBV18 CASSPNPAGGRRNSPLHF TGTGCCAGCTCACCTAACCCAGCGGGCGGACGGAGAAATTCACCCCTCCACTTT
TRBD2 . TRBJ2-5 TRBV5-1 CASSQRGGRETQYF TGCGCCAGCAGCCAGCGGGGGGGCCGAGAGACCCAGTACTTC
. . TRBJ1-4 TRBV30 CAWSAEASGKLFF TGTGCCTGGAGCGCCGAGGCCAGTGGGAAACTGTTTTTT
TRBD1 . TRBJ1-4 TRBV5-5 CASSLRQGEGEKLFF TGTGCCAGCAGCCTTAGACAGGGGGAAGGTGAAAAACTGTTTTTT